One sample yielded the 10 T cell receptor beta chains listed below, sequenced in a study of T cells after yellow fever vaccination (dated by TCRdb to between 2019 and 2020). Library construction relied on 5' RACE. Sequenced on an Illumina HiSeq 2500. TCRdb reran the public reads through fastp at Q25 and MiXCR, keeping productive beta chains. Every entry covers one CDR3 protein and lists the most common genes and DNA from its rows. Within this sample are under 250,000 distinct CDR3 sequences, with about 7.1% of them counted one time only. Together, the top ten hold over 0.65% of the sample. The treatment or condition tag for this specimen amounts to: live attenuated yellow fever vaccine strain. Sequencing used CD4+ T cells sorted from PBMCs, obtained 15 days after the yellow fever booster vaccination. These receptors all stem from a man aged 30 to 39 who received the YFV17D yellow fever vaccine.

This clonotype was found once. The chain recombines TRBV6-5 with TRBJ1-1, with D unclear. The V end was cut by 5 bases, the J end by 4 bases, with 14 bases between. The CDR3 is made up of 14 amino acids. The germline V gene encodes CDR1 MNHEY and CDR2 SVGAGI. Here the CDR3 reads CASSHGKVGTEAFF. The CDR3 DNA sequence: TGTGCCAGCAGTCACGGAAAGGTGGGCACTGAAGCTTTCTTT.

This clonotype turned up a few times. The genes are TRBV12-3 or TRBV12-4 and TRBJ2-1; D may match TRBD1 or TRBD2 (6 bases each). The CDR3 spans 14 residues. V was cut by 5 bases and J by 6 bases, with 14 bases left in between. CDR3 amino acids: CASSDDGGGNEQFF. In DNA form, the CDR3 reads TGTGCCAGCAGTGACGATGGAGGGGGCAATGAGCAGTTCTTC.

This chain uses TRBV20-1 with TRBJ2-3; 12 bases are shared with TRBD2. This CDR3 contains 18 residues. Germline V gene sequence: CDR1 DFQATT, CDR2 SNEGSKA (reference sequence). J was trimmed by 3 bases and V by 1 base; bases with no gene match: 11. CDR3 region: CSARASGRATVVTDTQYF. CDR3 sequence (DNA): TGCAGTGCTAGAGCTAGCGGGAGGGCCACGGTGGTGACAGATACGCAGTATTTT.

This clonotype was detected many times. The rearrangement joins TRBV6-2 or TRBV6-3 to TRBJ2-1; D might be TRBD1 (6 bases). V lost 7 bases and J 12 bases, leaving 19 bases between the germline ends. CDR3 length: 13 residues. Germline assignment: CDR1 MNHEY and CDR2 SVGEGT. In DNA form, the CDR3 reads TGTGCCAGCATCGACCAGGGGCACCGTCGGCAGTTCTTC. It is translated as CASIDQGHRRQFF.

There are a few counts of this clonotype. The CDR3 DNA reads as TGTGCCAGCAGCCAAGTCGGGACAGGGCGGACCGGGGAGCTGTTTTTT. Amino acid sequence: CASSQVGTGRTGELFF. This chain uses TRBV14 with TRBJ2-2, with 9 bases that match TRBD1. In germline, CDR1 is SGHDN, CDR2 FVKESK. After removal of 1 base from V and 5 bases from J, the junction contained 5 bases not matched to a gene. The CDR3 runs to 16 residues.

This clonotype was seen a few times. The V and J genes are TRBV10-3 and TRBJ2-5, with 9 bases identical to TRBD2. The trim removed 3 bases at V and 0 bases at J, leaving 2 bases unmatched. Germline CDR1 ENHRY, CDR2 SYGVKD. CDR3 length equals 15 residues. The CDR3 protein is CAISEGGRDQETQYF. In DNA form, the CDR3 reads TGTGCCATCAGTGAAGGCGGGAGGGACCAAGAGACCCAGTACTTC.

This clonotype was seen only a few times. This chain connects TRBV5-1 to TRBJ2-1, with D tentatively TRBD2 (6 bases). The germline V gene encodes CDR1 SGHRS and CDR2 YFSETQ. The CDR3 is 15 amino acids. Trimming stripped 1 base from V and 5 bases from J, with 13 bases between. Here the CDR3 reads CASSLIREQNNEQFF. In DNA, the CDR3 is TGCGCCAGCAGCTTGATTCGGGAGCAAAACAATGAGCAGTTCTTC.

The rearrangement uses TRBV7-2 and TRBJ2-4; D assignment may be TRBD1 or TRBD2 (5 bases each). There are 15 residues in the CDR3. V lost 1 base and J 4 bases, leaving 11 bases between the germline ends. CDR1 is SGHTA and CDR2 is FQGNSA in the germline V gene. CDR3 protein: CASSLGGIKKNIQYF. CDR3 in DNA: TGTGCCAGCAGCTTAGGGGGGATCAAAAAAAACATTCAGTACTTC.

The chain employs TRBV23-1 and TRBJ2-7; D gene uncertain. TRBV23-1 is noted as an ORF with a role that remains uncertain. V was clipped by 8 bases and J by 5 bases, with 4 bases between them. This CDR3 is 9 amino acids long. This CDR3 is CASFNEQYF. CDR3 DNA: TGCGCCAGCTTTAACGAGCAGTACTTC.

This clonotype came up many times. DNA for the CDR3: TGTGCCAGCAGCTTACCCCCTCCCTACGAGCAGTACTTC. This translates into CASSLPPPYEQYF. The chain carries TRBV7-9 and TRBJ2-7, with D hard to call. Germline CDR1 is SEHNR and CDR2 is FQNEAQ (reference sequence). Trimming stripped 2 bases from V and 2 bases from J, with 7 bases between. CDR3 length: 13 amino acids.